The 21 T cell receptor beta chains presented below share a single source sample, sequenced in a study of beta chain bispecific antibodies for T cell cancers (dated by TCRdb to the early 2020s). These receptors have no identified antigens. The paper's findings and limits, for the study overall: Leukemia cell line cells were mixed with normal T cells in each sequenced sample, and most of the targeted TRBV signal was derived from the leukemia cells rather than from the normal T cells.

T cells were expanded from blood mononuclear cells for 3 to 4 days with either the anti-CD3 antibody OKT3 or CD3/CD28 Dynabeads. Receptor amplification or capture employed 5' RACE. TCRdb reprocessing: public reads trimmed at Q25 with fastp, clones called with MiXCR, in-frame beta chains kept. Entries that share a CDR3 protein sequence are merged under the most common genes and DNA. This sample comprises about 20,000 distinct CDR3 sequences, approximately 2.4% of them detected only once. Approximately 30% of the sample is in the top ten clones. The source material was healthy donor T cells cultured with leukemia cells. These receptors were taken from a human donor in good health. Some clones in this sample may be carry-over from other donors' samples.

This clonotype was detected only a few times. This sequence joins TRBV7-9 and TRBJ2-2; 10 bases map to TRBD2. J gave up 6 bases and V 0 bases, and 13 bases lay outside the gene matches. The CDR3 runs to 19 residues. Germline-derived CDR1 and CDR2 are SEHNR and FQNEAQ (reference sequence). CDR3 loop: CASSLALPASGGAAGELFF. CDR3 coding DNA: TGTGCCAGCAGCTTAGCCCTCCCGGCGAGCGGGGGGGCCGCCGGGGAGCTGTTTTTT.

This clonotype is labeled medium-sized. The CDR3 DNA reads as TGTGCCAGCAGCCTGACAGGGGTTGAGCAGTTCTTC. As protein: CASSLTGVEQFF. V and J are TRBV7-2 and TRBJ2-1; 8 nucleotides align to TRBD1. CDR3 length: 12 amino acids. The germline V gene has CDR1 SGHTA and CDR2 FQGNSA. V shed 5 bases and J 9 bases; nucleotides not matched to a gene: 3.

This clonotype was seen at least ten times. J is TRBJ1-5 and V is TRBV20-1; D not resolved. Trimming left V 3 bases short and J 4 bases short, with 16 bases between. The V gene's germline CDR1 is DFQATT and CDR2 SNEGSKA (reference sequence). This CDR3 is built from 15 residues. CDR3 amino acids: CSASVGIGGNQPQHF. In DNA, the CDR3 is TGCAGTGCTAGTGTGGGGATTGGAGGGAATCAGCCCCAGCATTTT.

This clonotype was seen ten or more times. J is TRBJ1-2 and V is TRBV28; D might be TRBD1 (6 bases). This CDR3 has 16 amino acids. Germline CDR1 MDHEN, CDR2 SYDVKM. V was clipped by 11 bases and J by 6 bases, with 28 bases between them. The CDR3 DNA sequence: TGTGCCTCGACGGGGACACCATCGACGGATATCAATGGCTACACCTTC. Translation gives CASTGTPSTDINGYTF.

This clonotype was observed at least ten times. The chain links TRBV4-1 to TRBJ2-2, with D uncertain. The CDR3 has 16 amino acids. Germline loops: CDR1 MGHRA, CDR2 YSYEKL. V was pared by 0 bases and J by 4 bases, with 12 bases between. This CDR3 is CASSQEGSSPTGELFF. The CDR3, as DNA: TGCGCCAGCAGCCAAGAAGGTTCGTCCCCCACCGGGGAGCTGTTTTTT.

Comments on this clonotype: One base away lies a much larger clone, so this may be a sequencing read error. This chain connects TRBV2 to TRBJ2-7; 10 bases are a match to TRBD2. Germline CDR1 and CDR2: SNHLY and FYNNEI. The ends lost 8 bases at V and 1 base at J; junction bases unmatched: 5. The CDR3 spans 14 residues. CDR3 coding DNA: TGTGCCAGCGTTGAGGGACTAGCGTCCTACGAGCAGTACTTC. Its protein is CASVEGLASYEQYF. Looking up the rest from reference TRBV2 and TRBJ2-7 gives the full variable domain: EPEVTQTPSHQVTQMGQEVILRCVPISNHLYFYWYRQILGQKVEFLVSFYNNEISEKSEIFDDQFSVERPDGSNFTLKIRSTKLEDSAMYFCASVEGLASYEQYFGPGTRLTVT.

This clonotype came up a few times. V usage is TRBV19 and J usage is TRBJ1-5; 12 nucleotides line up with TRBD1. The CDR3 runs to 16 residues. The germline V gene encodes CDR1 LNHDA and CDR2 SQIVND (reference sequence). V shed 4 bases and J 5 bases; nucleotides not matched to a gene: 6. CDR3 DNA: TGTGCCAGTAGTAGAGCCGGGACAGGGGGCGATCAGCCCCAGCATTTT. This sequence encodes CASSRAGTGGDQPQHF.

This clonotype was counted between two and nine times. This sequence joins TRBV28 and TRBJ2-7; weak D call: TRBD1 (6 bases). Germline lookup yields CDR1 MDHEN and CDR2 SYDVKM. Trimming shortened V by 5 bases and J by 1 base, and 6 bases separated the two germline ends. The CDR3 loop spans 12 amino acids. The CDR3 loop is CASSGQSYEQYF. The CDR3 bases are TGTGCCAGCAGTGGACAGTCCTACGAGCAGTACTTC. Based on the CDR3 plus reference TRBV28 and TRBJ2-7, the full variable domain is DVKVTQSSRYLVKRTGEKVFLECVQDMDHENMFWYRQDPGLGLRLIYFSYDVKMKEKGDIPEGYSVSREKKERFSLILESASTNQTSMYLCASSGQSYEQYFGPGTRLTVT.

This clonotype appeared many times. The rearrangement uses TRBV29-1 and TRBJ2-7, with 7 bases aligning to TRBD2. The germline CDR1 and CDR2 sequences are SQVTM and ANQGSEA. The CDR3 totals 14 residues. V shed 4 bases and J 0 bases; nucleotides not matched to a gene: 6. CDR3 protein: CSVVRRGDSYEQYF. CDR3 DNA: TGCAGCGTTGTTCGACGGGGGGACTCCTACGAGCAGTACTTC.

This chain joins TRBV19 and TRBJ1-5; possible D gene TRBD1, 5 bases. CDR1 LNHDA and CDR2 SQIVND come from the germline V gene (reference sequence). The CDR3 consists of 16 residues. Between the trimmed V and J ends, which lost 9 bases and 0 bases, there was a span of 18 bases. The CDR3 sequence is CASVFRDGNSNQPQHF. Written as DNA, the CDR3 is TGTGCCAGCGTCTTCCGGGACGGAAATAGCAATCAGCCCCAGCATTTT.

This clonotype was seen many times. V is TRBV3-1 and J is TRBJ2-1; D is uncertain. CDR3 length: 17 amino acids. Germline CDR1 reads LGHDT; CDR2 reads YNNKEL (reference sequence). V was shortened by 4 bases and J by 4 bases, with 20 bases between the two germline ends. This CDR3 is CASSRPRGQNLYNEQFF. Here the CDR3 DNA reads TGTGCCAGCAGCCGTCCGCGCGGTCAGAATCTTTACAATGAGCAGTTCTTC.

The chain is built from TRBV29-1 and TRBJ2-2; possibly TRBD1 for D (5 bases). Germline CDR1 SQVTM, CDR2 ANQGSEA. The CDR3 is 13 residues long. Trimming took off 1 base at V and 7 bases at J, with 10 bases between the two ends. CDR3 sequence (DNA): TGCAGCGTTGAAGGTCCAGGGTACGGGGAGCTGTTTTTT. This sequence encodes CSVEGPGYGELFF.

By share, this clonotype ranks as medium-sized. This chain connects TRBV20-1 to TRBJ2-1; no definite D call. The CDR3 is made up of 11 amino acids. The V end was cut by 6 bases, the J end by 5 bases, with 8 bases between. Germline V gives CDR1 DFQATT, CDR2 SNEGSKA (reference sequence). The CDR3: CSAPADNEQFF. CDR3 nucleotide sequence: TGCAGTGCGCCCGCGGACAATGAGCAGTTCTTC.

This clonotype occurred many times. The chain links TRBV6-1 to TRBJ1-1; 10 nucleotides match TRBD1. With 4 bases clipped from V and 7 bases from J, the junction kept 6 bases outside the gene matches. The CDR3 contains 14 residues. The germline gives CDR1 MNHNS, CDR2 SASEGT. In DNA, the CDR3 is TGTGCCAGCAGTGGACAGGGGGCGCGAAGTGAAGCTTTCTTT. It codes for CASSGQGARSEAFF.

This clonotype was recorded at least ten times. V and J are TRBV7-9 and TRBJ1-2; D remains unclear. The CDR3 sequence is 13 residues long. The V end lost 3 bases, the J end lost 4 bases, and 9 bases lay between the germline ends. Germline V gene sequence: CDR1 SEHNR, CDR2 FQNEAQ (reference sequence). CDR3 amino acids: CASSFESGYGYTF. CDR3 nucleotides: TGTGCCAGCAGCTTTGAATCCGGCTATGGCTACACCTTC.

This clonotype was detected ten times or more. V gene TRBV7-9 combines with J gene TRBJ1-2; D ambiguous. Germline V gene sequence: CDR1 SEHNR, CDR2 FQNEAQ (reference sequence). The V end lost 5 bases, the J end lost 4 bases, and 8 bases lay between the germline ends. The CDR3 extends over 12 amino acids. The CDR3 is CASSPDVYGYTF. The CDR3 nucleotides are TGTGCCAGCAGCCCGGACGTCTATGGCTACACCTTC.

The sample holds many counts of this clonotype. The chain recombines TRBV4-1 with TRBJ2-3, with D possibly being TRBD1 or TRBD2 (5 bases each). CDR3 length: 17 amino acids. The V end was cut by 4 bases, the J end by 6 bases, with 23 bases between. CDR1 and CDR2 (germline): MGHRA, YSYEKL. The DNA for the CDR3 is TGCGCCAGCAGCCCCTTGGGACCCCTCGTTTTGGGCGATACGCAGTATTTT. Amino acid sequence: CASSPLGPLVLGDTQYF.

This clonotype was seen many times. V is TRBV5-1 and J is TRBJ1-1; the match to TRBD1 covers 9 bases. This CDR3 is built from 18 residues. V shed 4 bases and J 1 base; nucleotides not matched to a gene: 14. Germline loops: CDR1 SGHRS, CDR2 YFSETQ. CDR3 in DNA: TGCGCCAGCAGCCCCAGCCCCAGAATGACAGGGGGGAACACTGAAGCTTTCTTT. Encoded protein: CASSPSPRMTGGNTEAFF.

The V call is TRBV6-6, the J call TRBJ2-3, with D hard to call. Trimming took 2 bases from V and 6 from J, leaving 15 bases between them. The CDR3 runs 15 residues. Per the germline V gene, CDR1 is MNHNY and CDR2 is SVGAGI (reference sequence). CDR3 DNA: TGTGCCAGCAGTTACCCGGCAGTGGGTGGGGATACGCAGTATTTT. This sequence encodes CASSYPAVGGDTQYF.

There are many counts of this clonotype. The rearrangement uses TRBV27 and TRBJ1-2, with TRBD1 matching 7 bases. The CDR3 runs 13 residues. V shed 6 bases, J shed 3 bases, and the junction held 4 bases outside the gene matches. Germline V gene lookup returns CDR1 MNHEY and CDR2 SMNVEV (reference sequence). In DNA, the CDR3 is TGTGCCAGCAGACGACAGGGCCACTATGGCTACACCTTC. It yields the protein CASRRQGHYGYTF.

In this sample, this clonotype turned up many times. CDR3 loop: CASGGAAYNEQFF. The CDR3 DNA reads as TGTGCCAGCGGGGGGGCGGCCTACAATGAGCAGTTCTTC. The gene calls are TRBV7-9 and TRBJ2-1; D perhaps matches TRBD2 (7 bases). The germline V gene has CDR1 SEHNR and CDR2 FQNEAQ (reference sequence). V was cut by 8 bases and J by 2 bases, with 10 bases left in between. This CDR3 contains 13 residues. The full variable domain, its missing parts supplied by reference TRBV7-9 and TRBJ2-1, is DTGVSQNPRHKITKRGQNVTFRCDPISEHNRLYWYRQTLGQGPEFLTYFQNEAQLEKSRLLSDRFSAERPKGSFSTLEIQRTEQGDSAMYLCASGGAAYNEQFFGPGTRLTVL.